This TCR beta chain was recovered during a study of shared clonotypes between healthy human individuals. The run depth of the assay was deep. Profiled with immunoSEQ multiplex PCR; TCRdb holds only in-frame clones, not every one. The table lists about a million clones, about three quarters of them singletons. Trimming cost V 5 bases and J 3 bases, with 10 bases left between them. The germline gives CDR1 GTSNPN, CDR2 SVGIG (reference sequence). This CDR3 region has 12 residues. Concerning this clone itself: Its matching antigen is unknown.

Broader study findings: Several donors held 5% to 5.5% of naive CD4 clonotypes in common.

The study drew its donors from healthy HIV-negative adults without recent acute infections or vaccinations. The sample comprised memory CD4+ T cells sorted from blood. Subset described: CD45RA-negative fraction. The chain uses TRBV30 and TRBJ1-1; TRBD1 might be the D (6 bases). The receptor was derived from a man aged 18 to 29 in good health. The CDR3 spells CAWGTGYTEAFF. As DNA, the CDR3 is TGTGCCTGGGGAACAGGGTACACTGAAGCTTTCTTT.